The source of this T cell receptor (beta chain) is a study of regulatory T cells in long-lasting Graves disease. The study's findings and limits: Among the persistent patients, about 3,000 public clonotypes were shared, more than the roughly 990 shared among new patients.

Time point defined: newly diagnosed GD, antithyroid drugs for less than 3 months. Extracted PBMC RNA gave rise to the TCR library. Germline CDR1 is SGHRS and CDR2 is YFSETQ. J gave up 6 bases and V 0 bases, and 3 bases lay outside the gene matches. This CDR3 region has 14 residues. Combining iRepertoire HTBI primers with Arm-PCR of CDR3 regions, the authors built TCR beta libraries. TCRdb processed the multiplex PCR reads anew with MiXCR; each CDR3 protein has one entry. The table lists roughly 400,000 distinct CDR3 sequences, about a sixth of them singletons, with about 25% in the top ten. At least ten counts were recorded for this clonotype. The antigen remains undetermined. This sample was shared with a second study, whose subject was T cells in Graves' hyperthyroidism and ophthalmopathy. That source notes: Uncontrolled infection, other autoimmune disease, pregnancy or lactation barred patients from enrollment. Thyroid ultrasound and orbital computed tomography, with clinical symptoms and serum thyroxine and TRAb, informed diagnoses.

This receptor was identified in a woman younger than 30 with Graves disease. The chain uses TRBV5-1 and TRBJ2-1; 7 bases match TRBD2. The sample was peripheral blood mononuclear cells (PBMCs), taken at new diagnosis, from a patient treated with antithyroid drugs. The CDR3 region is CASSLGAGINEQFF. CDR3 DNA: TGCGCCAGCAGCTTGGGAGCGGGAATCAATGAGCAGTTCTTC. Full variable domain (remainder filled in from reference TRBV5-1 and TRBJ2-1): KAGVTQTPRYLIKTRGQQVTLSCSPISGHRSVSWYQQTPGQGLQFLFEYFSETQRNKGNFPGRFSGRQFSNSRSEMNVSTLELGDSALYLCASSLGAGINEQFFGPGTRLTVL.